Following are 13 T cell receptor beta chains from one sample sequenced in a study of cytomegalovirus exposure and HLA in healthy donors. The primer mix had 60 Vbeta and 13 Jbeta primers. Clones were sequenced by immunoSEQ multiplex PCR, and TCRdb holds only the in-frame ones, with some missing. The data hold approximately 110,000 clones, with 65% observed a single time. Sample: PBMCs. All receptors come from a man under 40 in good health and CMV-seropositive.

The V gene is TRBV11-3, the J gene TRBJ2-5; D not certain. CDR1 and CDR2 (germline): SGHNT, YENEEA. The CDR3 runs to 15 residues. The V and J ends lost 5 bases and 0 bases respectively, with 13 bases between them. The CDR3 loop is CASSPRGGHQETQYF. CDR3 coding DNA: TGTGCCAGCAGCCCTAGAGGCGGTCACCAAGAGACCCAGTACTTC. Full variable domain (rest looked up from reference TRBV11-3 and TRBJ2-5): EAGVVQSPRYKIIEKKQPVAFWCNPISGHNTLYWYLQNLGQGPELLIRYENEEAVDDSQLPKDRFSAERLKGVDSTLKIQPAELGDSAVYLCASSPRGGHQETQYFGPGTRLLVL.

This chain joins TRBV19 and TRBJ2-7; the match to TRBD2 covers 8 bases. This CDR3 contains 14 residues. Trimming took 9 bases from V and 5 from J; bases not matched to a gene: 12. CDR1 and CDR2 (germline): LNHDA, SQIVND (reference sequence). DNA for the CDR3: TGTGCCAGCCGTCCAGCGGGGGCATTAGACGAGCAGTACTTC. Translating it yields CASRPAGALDEQYF.

This clone was counted once. The chain recombines TRBV18 with TRBJ2-3; D possibly corresponds to TRBD2 (6 bases). The CDR3 has 15 amino acids. V dropped 3 bases and J dropped 4 bases, with 14 bases sitting between them. Germline values: CDR1 KGHSH, CDR2 LQKENI. The CDR3 loop is CASSPPTRGADTQYF. In DNA, the CDR3 is TGTGCCAGCTCACCCCCTACGCGGGGTGCAGATACGCAGTATTTT.

The chain is built from TRBV5-1 and TRBJ2-3; 9 positions agree with TRBD2. CDR3 size: 14 residues. V dropped 5 bases and J dropped 3; count of bases not matched to a gene: 4. In germline, CDR1 is SGHRS, CDR2 YFSETQ. In nucleotides, the CDR3 is TGCGCCAGCAGGGCGGGGGGGCTGACAGATACGCAGTATTTT. Translating it yields CASRAGGLTDTQYF.

This clone was detected a few times. The V call is TRBV27, the J call TRBJ1-2; 7 bases map to TRBD1. The trim removed 4 bases at V and 2 bases at J, leaving 7 bases unmatched. Germline values: CDR1 MNHEY, CDR2 SMNVEV (reference sequence). The CDR3 is 15 amino acids. The chain's CDR3 is CASSSRSTGNYGYTF. CDR3 nucleotide sequence: TGTGCCAGCAGTTCTCGATCGACAGGGAACTATGGCTACACCTTC.

This clone was found once. The chain links TRBV10-3 to TRBJ2-4; D gene ambiguous. Deletions cut 7 bases from V and 0 bases from J, with 10 bases between. Germline loops: CDR1 ENHRY, CDR2 SYGVKD. CDR3 length: 14 residues. The CDR3 DNA follows: TGTGCCATCAAGGAGAGTCTAGCCAAAAACATTCAGTACTTC. This encodes CAIKESLAKNIQYF.

This clone was detected only a few times. The CDR3 sequence is CASSQDDPRLRYEAFF. CDR3 nucleotides: TGCGCCAGCAGCCAAGATGATCCCCGTTTGCGCTATGAAGCTTTCTTT. The gene calls are TRBV4-1 and TRBJ1-1; no clear D. Trimming left V 0 bases short and J 7 bases short, with 18 bases between. This CDR3 contains 16 residues. Germline V gene data show CDR1 as MGHRA and CDR2 as YSYEKL.

This sequence joins TRBV6-1 and TRBJ2-4; 8 bases are shared with TRBD2. CDR3 length: 17 residues. V lost 4 bases, J lost 1 base, and 9 bases stayed unmatched. CDR1 MNHNS and CDR2 SASEGT come from the germline V gene. The CDR3 is CASSVTSGGFAKNIQYF. The CDR3 coding sequence is TGTGCCAGCAGTGTCACTAGCGGTGGATTCGCCAAAAACATTCAGTACTTC.

The chain carries TRBV9 and TRBJ2-5; TRBD2 matches at 7 bases. CDR1 is SGDLS, CDR2 YYNGEE, per germline. The CDR3 runs 13 residues. J was trimmed by 4 bases and V by 0 bases; bases with no gene match: 0. The DNA of the CDR3 is TGTGCCAGCAGCGTAGGACTAGCAGAGACCCAGTACTTC. This sequence encodes CASSVGLAETQYF.

V usage is TRBV7-6 and J usage is TRBJ1-1, with D perhaps TRBD1 (6 bases). V lost 6 bases and J lost 7, with 15 bases in between. Germline CDR1 reads SGHVS; CDR2 reads FNYEAQ. The CDR3 contains 13 residues. The CDR3 nucleotides are TGTGCCAGCAGTCTAACCCAGGGGAATGAAGCTTTCTTT. This encodes CASSLTQGNEAFF.

The rearrangement uses TRBV5-1 and TRBJ2-2; 8 bases are shared with TRBD1. Germline trimming cut 4 bases from V and 5 bases from J; bases unmatched to any gene: 4. Per the germline V gene, CDR1 is SGHRS and CDR2 is YFSETQ. The CDR3 is made up of 14 amino acids. The CDR3 loop is CASSPGQGTGELFF. DNA of the CDR3: TGCGCCAGCAGCCCCGGACAGGGTACCGGGGAGCTGTTTTTT.

The V and J genes are TRBV5-1 and TRBJ1-2; TRBD1 might be the D (6 bases). V gave up 5 bases and J gave up 7 bases, with 21 bases separating them. The length of the CDR3 is 15 residues. The germline gives CDR1 SGHRS, CDR2 YFSETQ. CDR3 in amino acids: CASRKSQGPMSGYTF. The CDR3 coding sequence is TGCGCCAGCAGGAAATCACAGGGACCTATGTCTGGCTACACCTTC. The full variable domain, rest sourced from reference TRBV5-1 and TRBJ1-2, is KAGVTQTPRYLIKTRGQQVTLSCSPISGHRSVSWYQQTPGQGLQFLFEYFSETQRNKGNFPGRFSGRQFSNSRSEMNVSTLELGDSALYLCASRKSQGPMSGYTFGSGTRLTVV.

This clone has only a few counts. The chain carries TRBV25-1 and TRBJ2-3, with TRBD2 identical over 11 bases. The trim removed 2 bases at V and 5 bases at J, leaving 6 bases unmatched. The germline CDR1 and CDR2 sequences are MGHDK and SYGVNS. The CDR3 contains 16 residues. The CDR3 loop is CASSEETSGVGDTQYF. The CDR3 DNA reads as TGTGCCAGCAGTGAAGAGACTAGCGGGGTGGGAGATACGCAGTATTTT.